The sequence of this T cell receptor (beta chain) was determined in a study of regulatory T cells in long-lasting Graves disease. About the study: The term persistent Graves' disease signified upward of 5 years on antithyroid drugs with positive TSH receptor antibodies.

Through Arm-PCR of CDR3 regions and iRepertoire HTBI primers, TCR beta libraries were built. MiXCR, run by TCRdb on the multiplex PCR reads, gives a single entry per CDR3 protein. The sample lists roughly 400,000 distinct CDR3 sequences, 21% occurring once. Time point denoted: persistent/refractory GD, antithyroid drugs over 5 years with positive TRAb. PBMCs provided the RNA from which the TCR library was made. Guidelines of the American Thyroid Association were used to diagnose Graves' disease. Germline values: CDR1 LGHNT, CDR2 FRNRAP. The ends lost 5 bases at V and 1 base at J; junction bases unmatched: 11. This CDR3 comprises 18 residues. A word on this clonotype: Its cognate antigen is unknown.

Overall study findings and caveats: The small sample size may have reduced accuracy. A greater number of public clonotypes (fewer than 3,000) was shared by persistent patients than by new patients (just over 950).

The chain uses TRBV12-5 and TRBJ2-2; TRBD1 aligns across 9 bases. Sample: peripheral blood mononuclear cells (PBMCs), taken when the disease was refractory, from a patient treated with antithyroid drugs. This clonotype originated in a female donor with Graves disease. CDR3 loop: CASGPCRDRVRNTGELFF. As DNA, the CDR3 is TGTGCTAGTGGTCCCTGCCGGGACAGGGTTCGGAACACCGGGGAGCTGTTTTTT.